Listed below are T cell receptor beta chains from one sample, sequenced in a study of CD8 T cells in Susac syndrome. TCRdb itself ran the immunoSEQ multiplex PCR reads through MiXCR, one entry per CDR3 protein. The table has 100,000 or so distinct CDR3 sequences, less than 95% seen once; the top ten hold approximately 0.12%. Sequenced material: CD8+ T cells from PBMCs. Every receptor here comes from a human donor in good health. Each CDR3 is given without its conserved first and last residue. The order of the fields is V gene, CDR3 protein.

TRBV30 | AWTRGNEQF
TRBV6-2/TRBV6-3 | ASGAEIRTGKNTEAF
TRBV7-2 | ASSLLAFQGGTQY
TRBV6-6 | ASSPLRQGPDTQY
TRBV3-1 | ASSPRPGLDTEAF
TRBV3-1 | ASSQGTVYGYT
TRBV27 | ASSSTGDHGYT
TRBV4-1 | ASSQERDRGRKANEKLF
TRBV6-6 | AIKRGEHYGYT
TRBV19 | ASKIGTGNTEAF
TRBV7-2 | ASSPTKGVTEAF
TRBV7-2 | ASSLAEGSDNSPLH
TRBV15 | ATSRDRQGRTEAF
TRBV7-9 | ASSPMTGAEQY
TRBV5-6 | ASSGEGLADTNTGELF
TRBV6-2/TRBV6-3 | ASSYPRRPNTEAF
TRBV2 | ASSDPSGTGEQPQH
TRBV30 | AWDLGLPPYEQY
TRBV6-2/TRBV6-3 | ASSKQTGTNTGELF
TRBV4-1 | ASSHILLAGFSGANVLT
TRBV12-3/TRBV12-4 | ASSLSPLGGANYGYT
TRBV29-1 | SVLTGGTHTGELF
TRBV20-1 | SAPPPQGGNTIY
TRBV7-2 | ASSFRTAPGAF
TRBV19 | ASSPWDSRPARGTGELF
TRBV13 | ASSPKGAPYNEQF
TRBV24-1 | ATSDWTSGSDEQF
TRBV9 | ASTPRTQPLDEQF
TRBV7-9 | ASSPGQGYTGELF
TRBV20-1 | SASDRQGYSNQPQH
TRBV30 | AWNIQGAEAF
TRBV6-2/TRBV6-3 | ASSHETGSDLNTEAF
TRBV7-9 | ASSLDGDNEQF
TRBV6-1 | ASSETSGLGKEQY
TRBV12-3/TRBV12-4 | ASSLPGQGIDEQF
TRBV29-1 | SATVGAYEQY
TRBV6-5 | ASSLVRWTGELF
TRBV7-2 | ASSLGLRGEQF
TRBV29-1 | SVVGGGGANYGYT
TRBV5-1 | ASSLRMGTSNEKLF
TRBV10-3 | AISDRGPFNEQF
TRBV23-1 | ASTELYSKRIQETQY
TRBV3-1 | ASSQGIIQDTQY
TRBV2 | ASSEMGSVYNEQF
TRBV3-1 | ASSQDLFNQPQH
TRBV20-1 | SARDADRGSYGYT
TRBV7-2 | ASTPGRNPNEKLF
TRBV24-1 | ATSDRGANEQF
TRBV20-1 | SARDAERYAGELF
TRBV6-5 | ASSYSETGGGYGYT
TRBV5-1 | ASRPGQASYEQY
TRBV6-5 | ASRTGVNTEAF
TRBV20-1 | SARGRGKGTEAF
TRBV5-6 | ASGSMSGTTEAF
TRBV5-1 | ASSLGISYEQF
TRBV29-1 | SAIHTRSGYT
TRBV12-3/TRBV12-4 | ASSRQSNYGYT